This TCR beta chain was documented in a study of neurological immune-mediated disorders. Study findings and constraints: The multiple sclerosis repertoire cluster was not associated with any clinical or MRI feature. When the repertoires were grouped phylogenetically, those of 18 of the 34 multiple sclerosis patients came together in a single cluster of related CDR3 sequences, which points to a possible repertoire-level signature.

The authors made cDNA by 5'RACE with 10-nucleotide random UMIs. MiXCR, applied by TCRdb to the 5' RACE reads, yields one record per CDR3 protein. The table records some 37,000 distinct CDR3 sequences, less than 3.5% of them present only once. Trimming cost V 4 bases and J 6 bases; bases outside gene matches: 8. The CDR3 runs to 14 residues. Germline V gene sequence: CDR1 SGHRS, CDR2 YFSETQ. This clonotype was observed at least ten times. Its antigen is not known. Specified time point: longitudinal time-point 1 (baseline). The rearrangement joins TRBV5-1 to TRBJ2-3; TRBD2 matches at 7 bases. Sequenced: PBMCs. This TCR was sampled from a woman in her fifties or sixties with multiple sclerosis. The CDR3 here is CASSPGLVDDTQYF. The CDR3 coding sequence is TGCGCCAGCAGCCCTGGACTAGTAGACGATACGCAGTATTTT.